These T cell receptor beta chains were read from a single sample in a study of T-cell memory formation after mild COVID-19. MiXCR, applied by TCRdb to the 5' RACE reads, yields one record per CDR3 protein. The sample lists roughly 400,000 distinct CDR3 sequences, 15% to 20% occurring once. The sample was PBMCs or a T cell subset sorted from them (not recorded which). The receptor source for this set is a man aged 18 to 30 who had mild COVID-19 (a few samples of this study predate the infection). Cell type and time point are not known. CDR3s include the opening cysteine and the closing phenylalanine or tryptophan. The D gene is left open where the match is weak. The size of a clone is reported for some rows only, either as once, few or many, or as a class for expanded clones.

cdr3_aa cdr3_nt d_call v_call cdr3_length clone_size j_call
CASSQDIGGKADTQYF TGTGCCAGCAGCCAAGACATCGGGGGGAAGGCAGATACGCAGTATTTT TRBD2 TRBV3-1 16 NA TRBJ2-3
CATSSGQTFHGYTF TGTGCCACCAGCAGCGGACAGACTTTTCATGGCTACACCTTC NA TRBV15 14 NA TRBJ1-2
CASRGQMGDGYTF TGCGCCAGCAGGGGACAGATGGGGGATGGCTACACCTTC TRBD1 TRBV5-1 13 NA TRBJ1-2
CASSPPHPGMNTEAFF TGTGCCAGCTCACCACCGCACCCGGGAATGAACACTGAAGCTTTCTTT NA TRBV18 16 few TRBJ1-1
CASSPERGEADTQYF TGTGCCAGCAGCCCAGAACGGGGGGAAGCAGATACGCAGTATTTT TRBD2 TRBV6-5 15 few TRBJ2-3
CASSAHEVNSGNTIYF TGCGCCAGCAGCGCCCATGAAGTGAACTCTGGAAACACCATATATTTT NA TRBV5-1 16 once TRBJ1-3
CASSLGVSGNTGELFF TGCGCCAGCAGCCTCGGGGTGTCAGGGAACACCGGGGAGCTGTTTTTT NA TRBV4-1 16 NA TRBJ2-2
CASQDDRGAGSPLHF TGTGCCAGCCAGGACGACAGGGGCGCGGGATCACCCCTCCACTTT TRBD1 TRBV6-2/TRBV6-3 15 NA TRBJ1-6
CASRTAGAYQETQYF TGTGCCAGCCGAACAGCGGGGGCTTACCAAGAGACCCAGTACTTC TRBD2 TRBV12-3/TRBV12-4 15 NA TRBJ2-5
CAISESLSPNTGELFF TGTGCCATCAGTGAGTCGCTCAGCCCGAACACCGGGGAGCTGTTTTTT NA TRBV10-3 16 once TRBJ2-2
CASSPNRGRAEAFF TGTGCCAGCAGCCCCAACAGGGGGCGGGCTGAAGCTTTCTTT TRBD1 TRBV3-1 14 NA TRBJ1-1
CASSLEVAGGYNEQFF TGTGCCAGCAGCTTAGAGGTAGCGGGGGGGTACAATGAGCAGTTCTTC TRBD2 TRBV7-3 16 few TRBJ2-1
CASSQDHPDGSEKLFF TGCGCCAGCAGCCAAGATCATCCGGACGGTAGTGAAAAACTGTTTTTT NA TRBV4-3 16 NA TRBJ1-4
CASSLIGADLRPQHF TGTGCCAGCAGCCTGATCGGGGCTGATTTACGGCCCCAGCATTTT NA TRBV28 15 few TRBJ1-5
CAIRPSGSGVYNEQFF TGTGCCATCAGACCCTCCGGTAGCGGGGTCTACAATGAGCAGTTCTTC TRBD2 TRBV27 16 NA TRBJ2-1
CASSQGQGVSTGELFF TGTGCCAGCAGTCAAGGACAGGGAGTGTCTACCGGGGAGCTGTTTTTT TRBD1 TRBV12-3/TRBV12-4 16 NA TRBJ2-2
CASTSAGEQYF TGTGCCAGCACCTCGGCCGGGGAGCAGTACTTC NA TRBV6-5 11 many TRBJ2-7
CASSSRDRGREAFF TGTGCCAGCAGCTCCCGGGACAGGGGAAGGGAAGCTTTCTTT TRBD1 TRBV5-4 14 NA TRBJ1-1
CASSRSGASGNTIYF TGTGCCAGCAGTCGCTCAGGGGCATCTGGAAACACCATATATTTT NA TRBV12-3/TRBV12-4 15 NA TRBJ1-3
CATSDPWTGEGYTF TGTGCCACCAGTGACCCCTGGACAGGGGAGGGCTACACCTTC TRBD1 TRBV24-1 14 NA TRBJ1-2
CASSPTLNPGQGTGELFF TGCGCCAGCAGCCCCACCCTCAACCCGGGACAGGGGACCGGGGAGCTGTTTTTT TRBD1 TRBV4-3 18 once TRBJ2-2
CASRGSSADTQYF TGTGCCAGCAGGGGGTCTAGTGCCGATACGCAGTATTTT NA TRBV12-3/TRBV12-4 13 NA TRBJ2-3
CASSPHRLGETQYF TGTGCCAGCAGCCCTCACCGGTTAGGGGAGACCCAGTACTTC NA TRBV14 14 NA TRBJ2-5